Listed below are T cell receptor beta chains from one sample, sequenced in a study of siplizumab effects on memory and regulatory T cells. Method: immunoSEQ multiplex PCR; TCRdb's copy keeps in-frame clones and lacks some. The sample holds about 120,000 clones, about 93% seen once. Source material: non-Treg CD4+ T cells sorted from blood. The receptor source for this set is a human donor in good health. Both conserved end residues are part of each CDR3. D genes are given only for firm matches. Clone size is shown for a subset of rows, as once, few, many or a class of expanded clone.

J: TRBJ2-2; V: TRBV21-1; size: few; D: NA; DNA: TGTGCCAGCAGCAAAGGTCGGCAGGGGCTGATTTCGGGCACCGGGGAGCTGTTTTTT; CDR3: CASSKGRQGLISGTGELFF
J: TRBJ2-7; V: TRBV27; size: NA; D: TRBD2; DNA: TGTGCCACCGTAGCGGGGTCCTCCTACGAGCAGTACTTC; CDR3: CATVAGSSYEQYF
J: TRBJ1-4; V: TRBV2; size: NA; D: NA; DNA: TGTGCCAGCATCCCACGACGTCCGGCTAATGAAAAACTGTTTTTT; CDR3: CASIPRRPANEKLFF
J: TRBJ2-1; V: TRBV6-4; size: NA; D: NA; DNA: TGTGCCAGCTCCCTTTTACACGGGTCTAGGGATGAGCAGTTCTTC; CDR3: CASSLLHGSRDEQFF
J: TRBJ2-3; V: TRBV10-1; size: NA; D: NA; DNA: TGCGCCAGCAGTCTCATGAGGGGGGGCCCAGATACGCAGTATTTT; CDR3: CASSLMRGGPDTQYF
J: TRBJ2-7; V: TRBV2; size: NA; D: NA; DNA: TGTGCCAGCAGTGCCCCCGGGTCCTACGAGCAGTACTTC; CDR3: CASSAPGSYEQYF
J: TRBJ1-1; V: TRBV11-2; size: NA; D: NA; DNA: TGTGCCAGCAGCCCCATTGGGGGTAGGGGGACAGAAGCTTTCTTT; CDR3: CASSPIGGRGTEAFF
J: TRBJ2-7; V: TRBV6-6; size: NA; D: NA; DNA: TGTGCCAGCAAGGCCTCAGGGGACGAGCAGTACTTC; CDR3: CASKASGDEQYF
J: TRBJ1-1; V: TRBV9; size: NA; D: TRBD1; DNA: TGTGCCAGCAGCTTACAGGGGTCGGGGAACACTGAAGCTTTCTTT; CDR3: CASSLQGSGNTEAFF
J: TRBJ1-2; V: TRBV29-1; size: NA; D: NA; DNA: TGCAGCGTTGAAGATCAACAGGGAAGGCACACCTTC; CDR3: CSVEDQQGRHTF
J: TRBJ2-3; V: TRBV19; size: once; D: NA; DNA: TGTGCCAGTAGTATTAGGACTGTCACAGATACGCAGTATTTT; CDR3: CASSIRTVTDTQYF
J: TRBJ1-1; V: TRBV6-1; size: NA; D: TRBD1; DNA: TGTGCCAGCAGGACAGGGGTGAACACTGAAGCTTTCTTT; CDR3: CASRTGVNTEAFF
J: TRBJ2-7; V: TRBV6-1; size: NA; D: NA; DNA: TGTGCCAGCAGTGACCCTGCTAACTACGAGCAGTACTTC; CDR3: CASSDPANYEQYF
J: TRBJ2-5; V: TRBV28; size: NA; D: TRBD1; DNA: TGTGCCAGCAGTTTCCTGACAGGGTTGGAGACCCAGTACTTC; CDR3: CASSFLTGLETQYF
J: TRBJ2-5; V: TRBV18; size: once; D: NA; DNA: TGTGCCAGCTCAGTGCAGGGGACTCCACTAAGTCAAGAGACCCAGTACTTC; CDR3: CASSVQGTPLSQETQYF
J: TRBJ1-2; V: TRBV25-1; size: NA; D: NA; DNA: TGTGCCAGCAGTGAATTCGGGTACGGCTACACCTTC; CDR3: CASSEFGYGYTF
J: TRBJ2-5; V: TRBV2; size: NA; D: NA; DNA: TGTGCCAGCAGTGAAGGGGGGGTAGCCCAAGAGACCCAGTACTTC; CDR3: CASSEGGVAQETQYF
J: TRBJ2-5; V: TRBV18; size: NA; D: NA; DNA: TGTGCCAGCTCCCAATTGGGGGTGGAGACCCAGTACTTC; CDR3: CASSQLGVETQYF
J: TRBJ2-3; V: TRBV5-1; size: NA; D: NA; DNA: TGCGCCAGCAGCTTGGTGGTGACTAGTGAAGATACGCAGTATTTT; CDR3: CASSLVVTSEDTQYF
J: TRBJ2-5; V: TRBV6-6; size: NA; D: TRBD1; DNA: TGTGCCAGCAGCGACAGGGAGCAAGAGACCCAGTACTTC; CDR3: CASSDREQETQYF
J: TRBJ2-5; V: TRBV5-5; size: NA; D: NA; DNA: TGTGCCAGCAGCTTGGGGACGCGGTCCCAAGAGACCCAGTACTTC; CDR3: CASSLGTRSQETQYF
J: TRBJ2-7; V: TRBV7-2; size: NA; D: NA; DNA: TGTGCCAGCAGCTTAGAAGTAGGGCGGAGGGAGCAGTACTTC; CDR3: CASSLEVGRREQYF
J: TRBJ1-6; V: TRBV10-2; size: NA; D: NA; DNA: TGCGCCAGCAGTTCCGCCGGGACCGGTAATTCACCCCTCCACTTT; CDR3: CASSSAGTGNSPLHF
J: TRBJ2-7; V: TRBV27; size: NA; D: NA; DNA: TGTGCCAGCAGTTTCTACGGACAGCCGTACGAGCAGTACTTC; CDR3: CASSFYGQPYEQYF
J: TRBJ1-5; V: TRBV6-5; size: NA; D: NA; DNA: TGTGCCAGCAGACTCCAGGGATACAATCAGCCCCAGCATTTT; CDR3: CASRLQGYNQPQHF
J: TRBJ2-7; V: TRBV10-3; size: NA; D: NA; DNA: TGTGCCATCAGCCCTCGTGGGGGGCTTTCATCCTACGAGCAGTACTTC; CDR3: CAISPRGGLSSYEQYF
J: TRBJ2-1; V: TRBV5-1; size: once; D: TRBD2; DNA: TGCGCCAGCACCCATGTAGCGGGGGAATACAATGAGCAGTTCTTC; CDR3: CASTHVAGEYNEQFF
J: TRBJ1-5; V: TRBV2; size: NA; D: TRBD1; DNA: TGTGCCAGCAGGACAGGGTTAGGGAATCAGCCCCAGCATTTT; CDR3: CASRTGLGNQPQHF
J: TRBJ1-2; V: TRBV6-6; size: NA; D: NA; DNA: TGTGCCAGCAAATTTGGGGTTGAGGCTAACTATGGCTACACCTTC; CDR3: CASKFGVEANYGYTF
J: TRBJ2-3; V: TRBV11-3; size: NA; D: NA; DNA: TGTGCCAGCAGCCCCCCCGCCCAAGGTACGCAGTATTTT; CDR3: CASSPPAQGTQYF
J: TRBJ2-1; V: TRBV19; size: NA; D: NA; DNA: TGTGCCAGTAGTATAGGGGTAGCCCCGATTTTCTTC; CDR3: CASSIGVAPIFF
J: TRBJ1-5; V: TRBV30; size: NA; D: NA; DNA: TGTGCCTGGAGCTATATCGACGGATACAATCAGCCCCAGCATTTT; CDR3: CAWSYIDGYNQPQHF
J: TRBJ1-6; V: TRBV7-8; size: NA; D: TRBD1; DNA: TGTGCCAGCAGCTGGGACAGTGATTCACCCCTCCACTTT; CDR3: CASSWDSDSPLHF
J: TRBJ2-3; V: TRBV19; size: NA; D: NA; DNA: TGTGCCAGTACTCCGACAGGGACTCGCACAGATACGCAGTATTTT; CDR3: CASTPTGTRTDTQYF
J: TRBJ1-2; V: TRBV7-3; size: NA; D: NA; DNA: TGTGCCAGCAGCTTAAGCCGGGCTAACTATGGCTACACCTTC; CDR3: CASSLSRANYGYTF
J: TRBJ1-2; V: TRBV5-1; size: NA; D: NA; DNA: TGCGCCAGCAGCCTCGACAGGAACTATGGCTACACCTTC; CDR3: CASSLDRNYGYTF
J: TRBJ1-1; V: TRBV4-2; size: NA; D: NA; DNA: TGTGCCAGCAGCCTCGTAATGGGGGGGACTGAAGCTTTCTTT; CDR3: CASSLVMGGTEAFF
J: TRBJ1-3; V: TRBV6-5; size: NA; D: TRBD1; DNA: TGTGCCAGCACCCAGACAGGGCGGCCTGGAAACACCATATATTTT; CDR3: CASTQTGRPGNTIYF
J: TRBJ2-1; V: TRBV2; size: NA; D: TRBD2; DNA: TGTGCCAGCAGCGGGACTAGCGGGGCCTTCTACAATGAGCAGTTCTTC; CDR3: CASSGTSGAFYNEQFF
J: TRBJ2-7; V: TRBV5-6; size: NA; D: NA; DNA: TGTGCCAGCAGGAACTACAGGGACCTCTTACTGTCCGAGCAGTACTTC; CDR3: CASRNYRDLLLSEQYF
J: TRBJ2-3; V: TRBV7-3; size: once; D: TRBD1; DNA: TGTGCCAGCAGCCAGGGGGCCGATACGCAGTATTTT; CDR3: CASSQGADTQYF